This T cell receptor beta chain was sequenced for a study of OX40 agonist ivuxolimab in advanced cancers. Study observations and caveats: Expanded clones tended on average to be more numerous among CD8+ T cells than CD4+. The study did not work out the antigen specificity of the expanded peripheral T cells.

Sequenced by immunoSEQ multiplex PCR; TCRdb stores in-frame clones only, minus some. The sample records roughly 56,000 clones, 85% being singletons. The CDR3 is 16 residues long. CDR1 and CDR2 (germline): SGHNT, YENEEA. V dropped 4 bases and J dropped 0 bases, with 12 bases sitting between them. Details on this clone: The antigen remains unidentified.

This receptor was identified in an adult with an advanced solid tumor such as melanoma, head and neck, liver or kidney cancer. The chain combines TRBV11-3 with TRBJ1-4; weak D call: TRBD1 (5 bases). The sample consisted of CD4+ or CD8+ T cells sorted from blood, taken in a trial of the OX40 agonist ivuxolimab. CDR3 nucleotide sequence: TGTGCCAGCAGCTCAAGGACGGGGGCAACTAATGAAAAACTGTTTTTT. This translates into CASSSRTGATNEKLFF. The complete variable domain, with remaining parts taken from reference TRBV11-3 and TRBJ1-4, reads EAGVVQSPRYKIIEKKQPVAFWCNPISGHNTLYWYLQNLGQGPELLIRYENEEAVDDSQLPKDRFSAERLKGVDSTLKIQPAELGDSAVYLCASSSRTGATNEKLFFGSGTQLSVL.